A single T cell receptor (beta chain) is shown here with its context. The target antigen is unknown. This sample is drawn from a study of T cell responses to AZD1222 COVID-19 vaccine. General study results and limits: Baseline seropositives among AZD1222 recipients totaled only five to seven. The study found vaccine-associated CD4 TCRs spanning spike, dominant at 160-218 and 743-854.

TCRdb keeps only in-frame clones here, not all; method: immunoSEQ multiplex PCR. Of 150,000 to 200,000 clones listed, just under 90% were seen once; the top ten hold under 7.5%. The CDR3 consists of 16 residues. Germline trimming cut 4 bases from V and 4 bases from J; bases unmatched to any gene: 3. Germline V gene sequence: CDR1 LGHDT, CDR2 YNNKEL (reference sequence). The V and J genes are TRBV3-1 (or the pseudogene TRBV3-2) and TRBJ2-1; 14 bases map to TRBD2. This specimen consisted of peripheral blood, obtained on day 0 of AZD1222 vaccination. The receptor's source is an adult in good health. This chain's CDR3 is CASSRGTSGGYNEQFF. The CDR3, as DNA: TGTGCCAGCAGCCGTGGGACTAGCGGGGGTTACAATGAGCAGTTCTTC.